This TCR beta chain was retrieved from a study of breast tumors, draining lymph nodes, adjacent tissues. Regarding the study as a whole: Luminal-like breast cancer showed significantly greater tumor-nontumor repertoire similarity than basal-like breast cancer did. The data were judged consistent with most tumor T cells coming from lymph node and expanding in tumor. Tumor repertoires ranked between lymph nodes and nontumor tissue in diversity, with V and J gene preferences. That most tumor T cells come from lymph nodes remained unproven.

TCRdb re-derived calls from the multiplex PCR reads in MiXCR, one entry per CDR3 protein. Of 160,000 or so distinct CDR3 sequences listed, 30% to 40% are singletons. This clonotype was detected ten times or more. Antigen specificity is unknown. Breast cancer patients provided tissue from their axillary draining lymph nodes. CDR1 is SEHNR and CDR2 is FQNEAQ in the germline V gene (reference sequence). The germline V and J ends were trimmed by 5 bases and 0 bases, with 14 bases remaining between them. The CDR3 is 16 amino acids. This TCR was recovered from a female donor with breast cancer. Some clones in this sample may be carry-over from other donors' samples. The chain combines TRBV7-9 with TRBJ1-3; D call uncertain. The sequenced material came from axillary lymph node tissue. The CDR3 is CASSPWALSSGNTIYF. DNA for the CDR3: TGTGCCAGCAGCCCCTGGGCCCTCAGCTCTGGAAACACCATATATTTT.